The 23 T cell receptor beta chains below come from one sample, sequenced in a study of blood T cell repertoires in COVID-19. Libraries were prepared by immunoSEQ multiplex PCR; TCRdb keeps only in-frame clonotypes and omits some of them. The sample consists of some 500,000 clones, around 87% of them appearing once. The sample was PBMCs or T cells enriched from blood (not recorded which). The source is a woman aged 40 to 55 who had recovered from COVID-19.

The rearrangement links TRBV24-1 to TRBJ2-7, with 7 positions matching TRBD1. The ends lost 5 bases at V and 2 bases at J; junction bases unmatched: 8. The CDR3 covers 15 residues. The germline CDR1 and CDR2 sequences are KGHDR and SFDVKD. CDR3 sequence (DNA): TGTGCCACCAGTGGTTCCGGACAGGCGACCTACGAGCAGTACTTC. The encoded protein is CATSGSGQATYEQYF.

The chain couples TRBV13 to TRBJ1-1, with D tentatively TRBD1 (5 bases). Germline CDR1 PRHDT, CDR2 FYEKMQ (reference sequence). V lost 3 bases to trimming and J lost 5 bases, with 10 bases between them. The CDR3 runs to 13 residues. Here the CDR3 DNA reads TGTGCCAGCAGCTTGGGGCTCAAAACTGAAGCTTTCTTT. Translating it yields CASSLGLKTEAFF.

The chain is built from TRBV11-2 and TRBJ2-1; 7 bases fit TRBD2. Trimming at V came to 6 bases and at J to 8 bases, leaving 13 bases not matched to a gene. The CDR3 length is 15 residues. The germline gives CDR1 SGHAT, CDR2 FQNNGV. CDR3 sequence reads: CASSSRENPWDEQFF. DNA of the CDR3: TGTGCCAGCAGTTCGCGGGAGAACCCCTGGGATGAGCAGTTCTTC.

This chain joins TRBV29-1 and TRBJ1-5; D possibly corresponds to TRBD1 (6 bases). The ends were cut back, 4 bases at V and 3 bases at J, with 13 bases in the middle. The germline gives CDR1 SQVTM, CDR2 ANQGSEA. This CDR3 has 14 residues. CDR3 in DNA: TGCAGCGTTGCCCAGGACAGCCCCAATCAGCCCCAGCATTTT. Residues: CSVAQDSPNQPQHF.

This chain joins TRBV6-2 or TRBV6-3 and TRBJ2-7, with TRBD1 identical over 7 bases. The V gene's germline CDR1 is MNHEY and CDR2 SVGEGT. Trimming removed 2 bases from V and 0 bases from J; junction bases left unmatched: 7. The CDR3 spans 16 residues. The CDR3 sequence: CASSYARTGISYEQYF. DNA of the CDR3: TGTGCCAGCAGTTACGCTAGGACAGGAATCTCCTACGAGCAGTACTTC.

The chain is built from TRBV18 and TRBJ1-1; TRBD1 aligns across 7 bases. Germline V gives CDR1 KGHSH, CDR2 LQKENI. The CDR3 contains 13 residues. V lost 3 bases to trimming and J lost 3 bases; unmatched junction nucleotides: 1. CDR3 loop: CASSPQGDTEAFF. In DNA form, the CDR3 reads TGTGCCAGCTCACCCCAGGGGGACACTGAAGCTTTCTTT.

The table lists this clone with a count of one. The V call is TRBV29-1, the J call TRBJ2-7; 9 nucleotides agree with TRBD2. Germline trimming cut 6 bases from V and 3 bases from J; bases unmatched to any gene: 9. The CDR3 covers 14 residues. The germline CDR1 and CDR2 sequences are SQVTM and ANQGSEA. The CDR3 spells CSVGGLAIGYEQYF. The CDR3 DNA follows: TGCAGCGTGGGGGGACTAGCTATAGGCTACGAGCAGTACTTC.

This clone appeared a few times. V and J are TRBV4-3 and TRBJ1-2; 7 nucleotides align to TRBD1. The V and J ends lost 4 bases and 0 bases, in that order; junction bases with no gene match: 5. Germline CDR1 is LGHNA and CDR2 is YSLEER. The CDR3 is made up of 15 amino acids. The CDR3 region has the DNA TGCGCCAGCAGCCTTGGGACAGAGACTAACTATGGCTACACCTTC. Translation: CASSLGTETNYGYTF.

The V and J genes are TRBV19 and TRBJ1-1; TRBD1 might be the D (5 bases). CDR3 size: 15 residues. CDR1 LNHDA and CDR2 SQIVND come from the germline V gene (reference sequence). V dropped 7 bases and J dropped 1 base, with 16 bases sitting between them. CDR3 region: CASTDGGSGNTEAFF. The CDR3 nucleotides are TGTGCCAGTACCGATGGGGGGAGCGGGAACACTGAAGCTTTCTTT.

As DNA, the CDR3 is TGTGCCACCAGTCGGGAGGGGTACTATGGCTACACCTTC. Protein: CATSREGYYGYTF. The chain has TRBV15 and TRBJ1-2; perhaps TRBD1 as D (5 bases). Germline V gene data show CDR1 as LNHNV and CDR2 as YYDKDF (reference sequence). There are 13 residues in the CDR3. V shed 6 bases and J shed 3 bases, with 11 bases lying between them.

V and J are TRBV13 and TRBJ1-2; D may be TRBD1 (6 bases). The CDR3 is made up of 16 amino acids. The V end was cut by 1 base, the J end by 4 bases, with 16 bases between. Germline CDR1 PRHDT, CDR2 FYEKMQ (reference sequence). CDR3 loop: CASSLVPGDMAYGYTF. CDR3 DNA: TGTGCCAGCAGCTTAGTGCCAGGGGATATGGCCTATGGCTACACCTTC.

CDR3 residues: CASSQDRGTSGRNEQFF. CDR3 sequence (DNA): TGTGCCAGCAGCCAAGATAGGGGGACTAGCGGGAGGAATGAGCAGTTCTTC. The chain joins TRBV3-1 (or the pseudogene TRBV3-2) to TRBJ2-1, with 15 bases identical to TRBD2. V was clipped by 0 bases and J by 7 bases; unmatched bases: 4. The length of the CDR3 is 17 residues. Germline-derived CDR1 and CDR2 are LGHDT and YNNKEL (reference sequence).

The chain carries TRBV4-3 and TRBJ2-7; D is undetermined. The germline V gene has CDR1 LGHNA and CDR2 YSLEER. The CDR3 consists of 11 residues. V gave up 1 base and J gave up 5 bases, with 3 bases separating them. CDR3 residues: CASSQGHEQYF. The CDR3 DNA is TGCGCCAGCAGCCAAGGGCACGAGCAGTACTTC.

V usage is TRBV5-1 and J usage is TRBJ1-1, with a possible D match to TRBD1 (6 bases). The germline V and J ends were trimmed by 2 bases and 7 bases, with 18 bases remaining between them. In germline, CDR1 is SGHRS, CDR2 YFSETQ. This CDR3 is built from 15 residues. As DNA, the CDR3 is TGCGCCAGCAGCTTCCAGGGGACCCAAAGGGATGAAGCTTTCTTT. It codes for CASSFQGTQRDEAFF.

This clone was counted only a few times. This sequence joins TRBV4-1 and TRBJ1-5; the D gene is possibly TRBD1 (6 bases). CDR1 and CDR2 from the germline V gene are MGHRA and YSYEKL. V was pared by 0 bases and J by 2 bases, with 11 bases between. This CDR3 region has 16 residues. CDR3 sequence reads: CASSQEGHRGNQPQHF. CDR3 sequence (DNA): TGCGCCAGCAGCCAAGAAGGACACAGGGGCAATCAGCCCCAGCATTTT.

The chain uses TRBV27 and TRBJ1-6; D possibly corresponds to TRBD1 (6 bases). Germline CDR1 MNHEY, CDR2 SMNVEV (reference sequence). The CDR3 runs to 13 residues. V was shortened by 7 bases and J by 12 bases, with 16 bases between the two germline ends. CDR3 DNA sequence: TGTGCCAGCACGAACAGGGAGCGGGGACCCCTCCACTTT. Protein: CASTNRERGPLHF.

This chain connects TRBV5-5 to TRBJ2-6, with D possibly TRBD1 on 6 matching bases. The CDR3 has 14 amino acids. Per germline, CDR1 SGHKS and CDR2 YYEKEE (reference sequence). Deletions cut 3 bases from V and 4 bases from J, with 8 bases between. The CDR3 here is CASSWGTGANVLTF. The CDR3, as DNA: TGTGCCAGCAGCTGGGGGACAGGGGCCAACGTCCTGACTTTC.

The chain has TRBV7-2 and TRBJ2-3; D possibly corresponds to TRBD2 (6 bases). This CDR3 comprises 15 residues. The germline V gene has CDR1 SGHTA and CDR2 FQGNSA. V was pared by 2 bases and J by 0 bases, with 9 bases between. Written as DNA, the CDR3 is TGTGCCAGCAGCTTAATTGGGACTAGCACAGATACGCAGTATTTT. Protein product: CASSLIGTSTDTQYF. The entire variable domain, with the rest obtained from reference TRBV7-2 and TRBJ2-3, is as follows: GAGVSQSPSNKVTEKGKDVELRCDPISGHTALYWYRQSLGQGLEFLIYFQGNSAPDKSGLPSDRFSAERTGGSVSTLTIQRTQQEDSAVYLCASSLIGTSTDTQYFGPGTRLTVL.

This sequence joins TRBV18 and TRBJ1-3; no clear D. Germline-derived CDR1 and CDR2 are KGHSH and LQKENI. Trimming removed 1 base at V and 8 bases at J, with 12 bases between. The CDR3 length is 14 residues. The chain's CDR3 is CASSPHPLGDTIYF. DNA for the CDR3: TGTGCCAGCTCACCACACCCGCTCGGGGACACCATATATTTT.

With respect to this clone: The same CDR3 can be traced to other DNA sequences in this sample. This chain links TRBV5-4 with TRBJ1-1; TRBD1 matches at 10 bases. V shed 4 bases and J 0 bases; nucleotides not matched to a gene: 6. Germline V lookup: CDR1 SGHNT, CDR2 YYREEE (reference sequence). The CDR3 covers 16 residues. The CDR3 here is CASSLGQGVLNTEAFF. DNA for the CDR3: TGTGCCAGCAGCCTCGGACAGGGGGTACTGAACACTGAAGCTTTCTTT.

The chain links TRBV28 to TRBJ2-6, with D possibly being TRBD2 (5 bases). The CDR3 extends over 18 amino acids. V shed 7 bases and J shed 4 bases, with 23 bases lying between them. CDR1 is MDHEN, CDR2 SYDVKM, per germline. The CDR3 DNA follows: TGTGCCAGCACCAATTCCGGCATCGAGGGATCAGGGGCCAACGTCCTGACTTTC. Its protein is CASTNSGIEGSGANVLTF.

CDR3: CASSGRTRTTEAFF. The DNA for the CDR3 is TGTGCCAGCAGCGGGAGGACCCGAACCACTGAAGCTTTCTTT. V gene TRBV9 combines with J gene TRBJ1-1; D remains ambiguous. Germline lookup yields CDR1 SGDLS and CDR2 YYNGEE. The CDR3 loop spans 14 amino acids. Trimming took 3 bases from V and 4 from J, leaving 13 bases between them. Full variable domain (rest looked up from reference TRBV9 and TRBJ1-1): DSGVTQTPKHLITATGQRVTLRCSPRSGDLSVYWYQQSLDQGLQFLIQYYNGEERAKGNILERFSAQQFPDLHSELNLSSLELGDSALYFCASSGRTRTTEAFFGQGTRLTVV.

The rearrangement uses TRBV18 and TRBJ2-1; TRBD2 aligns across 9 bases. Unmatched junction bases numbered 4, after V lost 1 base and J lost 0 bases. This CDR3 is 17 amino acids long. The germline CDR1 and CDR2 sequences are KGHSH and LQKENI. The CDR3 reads CASSPLLAGSSYNEQFF. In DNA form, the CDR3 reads TGTGCCAGCTCACCACTTCTAGCGGGAAGCTCCTACAATGAGCAGTTCTTC.